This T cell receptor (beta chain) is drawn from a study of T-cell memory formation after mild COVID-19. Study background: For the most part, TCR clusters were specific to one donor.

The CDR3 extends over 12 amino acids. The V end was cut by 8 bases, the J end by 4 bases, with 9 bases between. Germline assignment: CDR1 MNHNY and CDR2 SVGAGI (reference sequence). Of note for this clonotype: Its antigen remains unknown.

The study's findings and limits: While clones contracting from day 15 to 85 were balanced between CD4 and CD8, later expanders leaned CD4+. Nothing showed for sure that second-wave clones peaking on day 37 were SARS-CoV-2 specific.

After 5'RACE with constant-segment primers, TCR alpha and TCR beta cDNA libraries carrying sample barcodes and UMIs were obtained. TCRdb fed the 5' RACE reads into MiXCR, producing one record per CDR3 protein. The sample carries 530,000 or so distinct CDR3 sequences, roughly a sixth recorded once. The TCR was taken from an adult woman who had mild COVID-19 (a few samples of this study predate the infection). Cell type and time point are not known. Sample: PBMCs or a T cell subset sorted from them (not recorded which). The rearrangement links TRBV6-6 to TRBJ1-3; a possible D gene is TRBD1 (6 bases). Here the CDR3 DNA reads TGTGCCAGCTCTGACAGGGGAAACACCATATATTTT. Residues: CASSDRGNTIYF.